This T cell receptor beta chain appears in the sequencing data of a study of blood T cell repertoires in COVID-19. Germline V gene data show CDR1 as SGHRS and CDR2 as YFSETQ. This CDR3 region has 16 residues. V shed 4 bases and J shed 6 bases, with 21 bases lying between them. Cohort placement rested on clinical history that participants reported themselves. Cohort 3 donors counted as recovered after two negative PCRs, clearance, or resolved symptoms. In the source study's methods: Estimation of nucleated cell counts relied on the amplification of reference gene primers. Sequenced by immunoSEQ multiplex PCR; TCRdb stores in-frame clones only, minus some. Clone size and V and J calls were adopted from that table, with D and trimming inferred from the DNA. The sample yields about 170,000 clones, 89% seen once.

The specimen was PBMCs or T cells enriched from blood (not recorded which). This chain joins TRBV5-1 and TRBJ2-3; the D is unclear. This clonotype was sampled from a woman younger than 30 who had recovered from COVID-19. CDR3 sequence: CASSPTRAFPSDTQYF. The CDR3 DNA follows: TGCGCCAGCAGCCCTACTCGTGCTTTTCCGTCGGATACGCAGTATTTT.